A single sample gave rise to the 25 T cell receptor beta chains below, sequenced in a study of blood T cells in healthy people across ages. Alongside a J-beta primer mix, a sample-barcoded 5' primer served in a second PCR lasting roughly 7 to 12 cycles. TCRdb used MiXCR to reprocess the 5' RACE reads, holding one entry per CDR3 protein. The sample gives hundreds of thousands of distinct CDR3 sequences, 20% to 25% of which show up once; roughly 3.6% is in the top ten. The sample comprised blood. Source of these receptors: a man in his sixties or seventies in good health.

This clonotype showed up many times. The chain links TRBV7-9 to TRBJ2-3; no clear D. CDR3 length equals 13 residues. The ends were cut back, 6 bases at V and 0 bases at J, with 7 bases in the middle. Germline V gene sequence: CDR1 SEHNR, CDR2 FQNEAQ (reference sequence). DNA for the CDR3: TGTGCCAGCAGTGCGACTAGCACAGATACGCAGTATTTT. As protein: CASSATSTDTQYF.

The rearrangement uses TRBV20-1 and TRBJ2-5; 16 bases map to TRBD2. V dropped 5 bases and J dropped 5; count of bases not matched to a gene: 8. Germline lookup yields CDR1 DFQATT and CDR2 SNEGSKA (reference sequence). CDR3 length equals 16 residues. The CDR3 DNA sequence: TGCAGTGCTGGTGGGACTAGCGGGAGGGTGGGTGAGACCCAGTACTTC. Protein: CSAGGTSGRVGETQYF.

This clonotype was recorded many times. The V gene is TRBV27, the J gene TRBJ1-5; D is undetermined. The CDR3 loop spans 13 amino acids. Germline values: CDR1 MNHEY, CDR2 SMNVEV (reference sequence). Trimming removed 6 bases at V and 2 bases at J, with 8 bases between. CDR3 region: CASRGFGNQPQHF. The CDR3 DNA follows: TGTGCCAGCAGAGGTTTTGGCAATCAGCCCCAGCATTTT.

This clonotype was observed a few times. This chain connects TRBV12-3 or TRBV12-4 to TRBJ2-3; D call uncertain. The CDR3 extends over 15 amino acids. Trimming shortened V by 6 bases and J by 2 bases, and 15 bases separated the two germline ends. CDR3 sequence (DNA): TGTGCCAGCAGCCGCGCCTTCCCAAACACAGATACGCAGTATTTT. Translating gives CASSRAFPNTDTQYF.

This clonotype has at least ten counts. V is TRBV6-2 or TRBV6-3 and J is TRBJ2-1; D is perhaps TRBD1 (7 bases). The CDR3 runs 16 residues. Per the germline V gene, CDR1 is MNHEY and CDR2 is SVGEGT. V was clipped by 5 bases and J by 5 bases, with 19 bases between them. The CDR3 bases are TGTGCCAGCAGTGCCCTCCGCCAGGGGGGCCACAATGAGCAGTTCTTC. As protein: CASSALRQGGHNEQFF.

This clonotype showed up just a few times. CDR3 nucleotide sequence: TGCGCCAGCAGCTTGACGGGACAGCTTCAAGAGACCCAGTACTTC. Translating it yields CASSLTGQLQETQYF. The chain recombines TRBV5-1 with TRBJ2-5, with 7 bases fitting TRBD1. The CDR3 sequence is 15 residues long. The J segment lost 2 bases and the V segment lost 1 base, leaving 5 bases of the junction unmatched. Per germline, CDR1 SGHRS and CDR2 YFSETQ.

The J gene is TRBJ2-1, the V gene TRBV20-1; 7 bases match TRBD2. Germline lookup yields CDR1 DFQATT and CDR2 SNEGSKA (reference sequence). V lost 3 bases to trimming and J lost 6 bases; unmatched junction nucleotides: 14. This CDR3 spans 16 amino acids. CDR3 sequence (DNA): TGCAGTGCTAGCAAGGGCCTAAGGGCGGGAGTCAATGAGCAGTTCTTC. Encoded protein: CSASKGLRAGVNEQFF.

This clonotype was seen more than once but under ten times. The genes are TRBV29-1 and TRBJ2-1, with 11 nucleotides matching TRBD2. CDR3 size: 17 residues. V shed 2 bases and J 0 bases; nucleotides not matched to a gene: 6. Looked up from germline, CDR1 is SQVTM and CDR2 is ANQGSEA. The CDR3 region is CSVESSSGRSSYNEQFF. Here the CDR3 DNA reads TGCAGCGTTGAATCGTCTAGCGGGAGGAGCTCCTACAATGAGCAGTTCTTC.

As to this clonotype: A much larger clonotype is one base distant, so this may be a read error. The chain combines TRBV5-1 with TRBJ2-1; the match to TRBD2 covers 10 bases. This CDR3 region has 16 residues. CDR1 and CDR2 from the germline V gene are SGHRS and YFSETQ. CDR3 residues: CASSSSGSFSYNGQFF. The CDR3 bases are TGCGCCAGCAGCTCTAGCGGGAGCTTCTCCTACAATGGGCAGTTCTTC.

The chain carries TRBV29-1 and TRBJ1-2; 11 bases map to TRBD1. Germline values: CDR1 SQVTM, CDR2 ANQGSEA. CDR3 size: 14 residues. V was clipped by 2 bases and J by 4 bases; unmatched bases: 3. In DNA form, the CDR3 reads TGCAGCGTTGAATCGGGACAGGGGGGCTATGGCTACACCTTC. Residues: CSVESGQGGYGYTF.

This clonotype was counted between two and nine times. This chain uses TRBV2 with TRBJ1-5, with 8 bases identical to TRBD1. Trimming took 4 bases from V and 0 from J; bases not matched to a gene: 2. Germline-derived CDR1 and CDR2 are SNHLY and FYNNEI. The CDR3 covers 15 residues. The DNA of the CDR3 is TGTGCCAGCAGTGCGACAGGGGATAGCAATCAGCCCCAGCATTTT. Translation gives CASSATGDSNQPQHF.

The V gene is TRBV20-1, the J gene TRBJ1-4; no firm D call. The germline gives CDR1 DFQATT, CDR2 SNEGSKA (reference sequence). Trimming stripped 4 bases from V and 8 bases from J, with 11 bases between. CDR3 length: 12 residues. CDR3 sequence: CSAMEEGEKLFF. CDR3 nucleotides: TGCAGTGCTATGGAGGAAGGAGAAAAACTGTTTTTT.

The chain is built from TRBV10-3 and TRBJ1-3; D is unresolved. The CDR3 totals 14 residues. Germline V gene data show CDR1 as ENHRY and CDR2 as SYGVKD. V shed 2 bases and J shed 0 bases, with 5 bases lying between them. The CDR3 nucleotides are TGTGCCATCAGTGAGATGAACTCTGGAAACACCATATATTTT. This translates into CAISEMNSGNTIYF.

V is TRBV6-1 and J is TRBJ2-5; a weak D match, TRBD1 (6 bases). Trimming removed 7 bases from V and 5 bases from J, with 14 bases in between. CDR3 size: 13 residues. CDR1 and CDR2 (germline): MNHNS, SASEGT. The CDR3 sequence: CASNVQGWETQYF. CDR3 coding DNA: TGTGCCAGCAATGTACAGGGCTGGGAGACCCAGTACTTC.

The chain links TRBV18 to TRBJ1-2, with D uncertain. Germline CDR1 is KGHSH and CDR2 is LQKENI. The CDR3 totals 14 residues. Trimming took off 6 bases at V and 0 bases at J, with 11 bases between the two ends. The CDR3 nucleotides read TGTGCCAGCTCGGCCAGTCTATCTAACTATGGCTACACCTTC. Residues: CASSASLSNYGYTF.

In DNA form, the CDR3 reads TGTGCCAGCAGCTTTGGACTAACCGGGAACAATGAGCAGTTCTTC. Encoded protein: CASSFGLTGNNEQFF. V is TRBV7-2 and J is TRBJ2-1, with a possible D match to TRBD2 (6 bases). In germline, CDR1 is SGHTA, CDR2 FQGNSA. V dropped 3 bases and J dropped 5 bases, with 14 bases sitting between them. The CDR3 runs to 15 residues. Based on the CDR3 plus reference TRBV7-2 and TRBJ2-1, the full variable domain is GAGVSQSPSNKVTEKGKDVELRCDPISGHTALYWYRQSLGQGLEFLIYFQGNSAPDKSGLPSDRFSAERTGGSVSTLTIQRTQQEDSAVYLCASSFGLTGNNEQFFGPGTRLTVL.

As to this clonotype: At one end the junction does not follow the germline gene, possibly because of a read error. The chain is built from TRBV28 and TRBJ2-1, with D unclear. The CDR3 has 10 residues. The germline CDR1 and CDR2 sequences are MDHEN and SYDVKM. CDR3 sequence reads: CATSAFGRFF. CDR3 nucleotide sequence: TGTGCCACCAGTGCGTTTGGGCGGTTCTTC.

This clonotype was observed a handful of times. The chain couples TRBV6-5 to TRBJ2-5; TRBD2 matches at 8 bases. The CDR3 spans 17 residues. Looked up from germline, CDR1 is MNHEY and CDR2 is SVGAGI. V lost 6 bases, J lost 1 base, and 13 bases stayed unmatched. The DNA of the CDR3 is TGTGCCAGCAGCTACACCGGGGGCCTAGCGGGCCAAGAGACCCAGTACTTC. It specifies CASSYTGGLAGQETQYF.

This clonotype was seen a few times. The gene calls are TRBV7-9 and TRBJ2-1; the D gene is possibly TRBD2 (5 bases). Trimming removed 5 bases from V and 8 bases from J, with 19 bases in between. CDR3 length equals 15 residues. Germline CDR1 reads SEHNR; CDR2 reads FQNEAQ (reference sequence). Written as DNA, the CDR3 is TGTGCCAGCAGCGAGGGCGTAGGACCGGGCTATGAGCAGTTCTTC. Amino acids: CASSEGVGPGYEQFF.

This clonotype has only a few counts. This chain joins TRBV4-1 and TRBJ1-2; weak D call: TRBD1 (6 bases). CDR1 is MGHRA and CDR2 is YSYEKL in the germline V gene. V was cut by 4 bases and J by 3 bases, with 18 bases left in between. There are 16 residues in the CDR3. The CDR3 protein is CASSPAYGQGHYGYTF. CDR3 sequence (DNA): TGCGCCAGCAGCCCAGCCTACGGGCAGGGGCACTATGGCTACACCTTC.

This clonotype was counted at least ten times. V is TRBV6-5 and J is TRBJ2-3; possibly TRBD2 for D (5 bases). This CDR3 is 12 amino acids long. Germline values: CDR1 MNHEY, CDR2 SVGAGI. Between the trimmed V and J ends, which lost 5 bases and 6 bases, there was a span of 9 bases. The CDR3 spells CASSRRGDTQYF. The CDR3 DNA sequence: TGTGCCAGCAGTCGGAGAGGGGATACGCAGTATTTT.

This clonotype was seen a few times. The chain combines TRBV28 with TRBJ1-5, with a possible D match to TRBD1 (6 bases). The ends were cut back, 10 bases at V and 4 bases at J, with 11 bases in the middle. Per germline, CDR1 MDHEN and CDR2 SYDVKM. This CDR3 is built from 12 residues. The chain's CDR3 is CATNTGNQPQHF. The DNA for the CDR3 is TGTGCCACCAATACAGGGAATCAGCCCCAGCATTTT.

This clonotype was seen a handful of times. This chain links TRBV28 with TRBJ1-4; no clear D. V was cut by 7 bases and J by 0 bases, with 3 bases left in between. CDR1 and CDR2 from the germline V gene are MDHEN and SYDVKM. The CDR3 runs to 12 residues. In DNA, the CDR3 is TGTGCCAGCACTGCAACTAATGAAAAACTGTTTTTT. Encoded protein: CASTATNEKLFF.

This clonotype was recorded at least ten times. This rearrangement joins TRBV6-6 to TRBJ2-5; D possibly corresponds to TRBD1 (6 bases). V lost 6 bases and J lost 7, with 18 bases in between. The CDR3 has 14 amino acids. Germline V gene data show CDR1 as MNHNY and CDR2 as SVGAGI (reference sequence). CDR3 DNA sequence: TGTGCCAGCAGCCCTACTCAGGGGCGTGGGACCCAGTACTTC. Its protein product is CASSPTQGRGTQYF.

This clonotype was found a few times. The chain employs TRBV5-5 and TRBJ2-7, with 11 bases fitting TRBD1. This CDR3 contains 16 residues. V shed 4 bases and J 0 bases; nucleotides not matched to a gene: 6. Germline CDR1 reads SGHKS; CDR2 reads YYEKEE (reference sequence). Here the CDR3 reads CASSKGQGGLSYEQYF. The CDR3 DNA reads TGTGCCAGCAGCAAGGGACAGGGGGGCCTCTCCTACGAGCAGTACTTC.